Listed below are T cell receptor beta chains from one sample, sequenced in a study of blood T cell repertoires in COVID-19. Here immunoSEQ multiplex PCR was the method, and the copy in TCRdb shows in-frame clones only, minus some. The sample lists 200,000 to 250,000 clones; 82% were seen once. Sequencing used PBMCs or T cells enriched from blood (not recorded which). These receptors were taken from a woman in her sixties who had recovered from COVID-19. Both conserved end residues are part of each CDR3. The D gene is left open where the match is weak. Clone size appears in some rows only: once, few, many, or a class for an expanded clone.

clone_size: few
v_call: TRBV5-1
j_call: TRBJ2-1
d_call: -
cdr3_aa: CASTRTSGVHNEQFF
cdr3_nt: TGCGCCAGCACCCGGACATCAGGGGTCCACAATGAGCAGTTCTTC

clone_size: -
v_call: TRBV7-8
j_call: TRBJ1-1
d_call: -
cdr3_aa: CASSLAVQMNTEAFF
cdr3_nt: TGTGCCAGCAGCTTAGCGGTCCAGATGAACACTGAAGCTTTCTTT

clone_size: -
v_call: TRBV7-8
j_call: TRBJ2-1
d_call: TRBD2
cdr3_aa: CASSSGLAAYNEQFF
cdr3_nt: TGTGCCAGCAGTTCGGGACTAGCGGCCTACAATGAGCAGTTCTTC

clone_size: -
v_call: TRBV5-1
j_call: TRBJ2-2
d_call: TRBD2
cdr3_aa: CASSLEGLALPANTGELFF
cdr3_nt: TGCGCCAGCAGCTTGGAGGGACTAGCGTTACCCGCGAACACCGGGGAGCTGTTTTTT

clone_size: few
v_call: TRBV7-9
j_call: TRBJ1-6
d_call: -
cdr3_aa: CASSSSNSPLHF
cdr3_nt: TGTGCCAGCAGTTCTAGCAATTCACCCCTCCACTTT

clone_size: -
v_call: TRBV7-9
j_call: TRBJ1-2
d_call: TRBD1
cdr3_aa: CASSSTDRGHNYGYTF
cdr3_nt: TGTGCCAGCAGCTCCACCGACAGGGGACATAACTATGGCTACACCTTC

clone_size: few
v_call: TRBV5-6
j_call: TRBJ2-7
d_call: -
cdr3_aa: CASNSRAYEQYF
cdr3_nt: TGTGCCAGCAACTCGAGGGCCTACGAGCAGTACTTC

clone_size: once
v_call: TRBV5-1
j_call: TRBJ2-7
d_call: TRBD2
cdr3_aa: CATAPGLGYEQYF
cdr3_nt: TGCGCCACCGCCCCGGGACTAGGCTACGAGCAGTACTTC

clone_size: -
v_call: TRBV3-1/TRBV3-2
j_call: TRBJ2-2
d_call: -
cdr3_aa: CASRPLGVPTGELFF
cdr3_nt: TGTGCCAGCAGGCCACTCGGGGTTCCCACCGGGGAGCTGTTTTTT

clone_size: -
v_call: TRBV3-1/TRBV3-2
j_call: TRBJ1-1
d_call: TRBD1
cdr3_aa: CASSQGTGGRTEAFF
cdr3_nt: TGTGCCAGCAGCCAAGGGACAGGGGGCCGAACTGAAGCTTTCTTT

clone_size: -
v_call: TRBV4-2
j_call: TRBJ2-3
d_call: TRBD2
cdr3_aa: CASSQGTSEDTQYF
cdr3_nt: TGTGCCAGCAGCCAGGGGACTAGCGAAGATACGCAGTATTTT

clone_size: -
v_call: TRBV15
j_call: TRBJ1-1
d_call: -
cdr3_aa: CATSRDPQLSEAFF
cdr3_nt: TGTGCCACCAGCAGAGATCCCCAACTCTCCGAAGCTTTCTTT

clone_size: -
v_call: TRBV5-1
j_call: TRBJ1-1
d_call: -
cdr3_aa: CASSLGQKDTEAFF
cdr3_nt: TGCGCCAGCAGCTTAGGACAGAAAGACACTGAAGCTTTCTTT

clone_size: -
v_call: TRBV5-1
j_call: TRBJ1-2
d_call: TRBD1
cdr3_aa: CASSLDAGGPITNYGYTF
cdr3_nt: TGCGCCAGCAGCTTGGACGCAGGGGGCCCCATAACAAACTATGGCTACACCTTC

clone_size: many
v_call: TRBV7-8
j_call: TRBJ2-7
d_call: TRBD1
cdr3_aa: CASSPTGTGAAYEQYF
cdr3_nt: TGTGCCAGCAGCCCTACAGGGACAGGGGCAGCCTACGAGCAGTACTTC

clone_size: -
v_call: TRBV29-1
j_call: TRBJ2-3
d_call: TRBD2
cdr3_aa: CSVPAGTTDTQYF
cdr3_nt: TGCAGCGTCCCAGCGGGGACCACAGATACGCAGTATTTT

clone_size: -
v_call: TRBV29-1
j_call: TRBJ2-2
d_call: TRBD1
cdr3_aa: CSVWGSGTGAGELFF
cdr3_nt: TGCAGCGTGTGGGGGTCCGGGACAGGGGCCGGGGAGCTGTTTTTT

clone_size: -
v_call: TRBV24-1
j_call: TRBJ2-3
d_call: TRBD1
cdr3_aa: CATSDPGTGKKQYF
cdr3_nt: TGTGCCACCAGTGATCCCGGGACAGGGAAAAAGCAGTATTTT

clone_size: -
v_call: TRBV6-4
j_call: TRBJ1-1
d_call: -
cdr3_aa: CASRQGVSTNTEAFF
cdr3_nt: TGTGCCAGCAGACAAGGAGTGAGTACGAACACTGAAGCTTTCTTT

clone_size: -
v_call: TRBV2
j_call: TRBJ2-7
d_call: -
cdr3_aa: CASSDGWAEQYF
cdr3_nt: TGTGCCAGCAGTGACGGCTGGGCCGAGCAGTACTTC

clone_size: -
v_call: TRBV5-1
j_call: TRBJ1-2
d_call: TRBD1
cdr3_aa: CASSLAQGVQYGYTF
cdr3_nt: TGCGCCAGCAGCTTAGCCCAGGGGGTCCAATATGGCTACACCTTC

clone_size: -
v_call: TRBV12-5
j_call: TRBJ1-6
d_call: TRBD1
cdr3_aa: CASGSGTGVNSPLHF
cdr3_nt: TGTGCTAGTGGTTCGGGGACAGGGGTCAATTCACCCCTCCACTTT

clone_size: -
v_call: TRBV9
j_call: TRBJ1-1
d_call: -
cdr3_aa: CASSVVGGAENTEAFF
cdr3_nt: TGTGCCAGCAGCGTAGTAGGCGGTGCGGAGAACACTGAAGCTTTCTTT

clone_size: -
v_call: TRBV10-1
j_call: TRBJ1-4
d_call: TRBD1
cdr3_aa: CASDGDRENEKLFF
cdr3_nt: TGCGCCAGCGATGGGGACAGGGAGAATGAAAAACTGTTTTTT

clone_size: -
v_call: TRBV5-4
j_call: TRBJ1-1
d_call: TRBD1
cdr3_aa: CASSTPGGAVEAFF
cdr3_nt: TGTGCCAGCAGCACGCCAGGGGGCGCGGTCGAAGCTTTCTTT

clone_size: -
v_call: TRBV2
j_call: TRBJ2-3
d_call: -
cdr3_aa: CASSPGVRGADTQYF
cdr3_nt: TGTGCCAGCAGTCCTGGGGTCCGGGGGGCGGATACGCAGTATTTT

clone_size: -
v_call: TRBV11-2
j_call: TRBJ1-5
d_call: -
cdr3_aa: CASSSQGNQPQHF
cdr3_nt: TGTGCCAGCAGCTCCCAGGGAAATCAGCCCCAGCATTTT

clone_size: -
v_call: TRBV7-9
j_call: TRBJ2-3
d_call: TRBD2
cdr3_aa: CASSLGLAGADTQYF
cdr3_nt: TGTGCCAGCAGCCTCGGACTAGCGGGGGCAGATACGCAGTATTTT

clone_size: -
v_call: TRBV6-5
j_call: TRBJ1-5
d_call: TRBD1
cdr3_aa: CASSPTGNQPQHF
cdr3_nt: TGTGCCAGCAGTCCGACAGGGAATCAGCCCCAGCATTTT

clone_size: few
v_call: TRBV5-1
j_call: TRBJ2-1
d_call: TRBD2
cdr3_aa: CASSTTGLAGVNEQFF
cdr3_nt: TGCGCCAGCAGCACTACGGGACTAGCGGGGGTGAATGAGCAGTTCTTC

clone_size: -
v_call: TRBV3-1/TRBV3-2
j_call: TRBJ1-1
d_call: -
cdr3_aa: CASSQWSGNTEAFF
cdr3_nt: TGTGCCAGCAGCCAATGGTCGGGGAACACTGAAGCTTTCTTT

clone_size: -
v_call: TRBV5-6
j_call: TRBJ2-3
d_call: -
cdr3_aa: CASSAWAEGTDTQYF
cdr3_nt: TGTGCCAGCAGCGCCTGGGCGGAGGGCACAGATACGCAGTATTTT

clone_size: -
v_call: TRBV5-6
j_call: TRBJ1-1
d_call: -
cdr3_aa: CASSLASGGWKAFF
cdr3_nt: TGTGCCAGCAGCTTGGCGAGCGGGGGGTGGAAGGCTTTCTTT

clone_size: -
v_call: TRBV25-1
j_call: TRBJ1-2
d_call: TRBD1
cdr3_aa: CASRGQHRGRGYGYTF
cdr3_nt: TGTGCCAGCAGGGGACAACACAGGGGGCGCGGCTATGGCTACACCTTC

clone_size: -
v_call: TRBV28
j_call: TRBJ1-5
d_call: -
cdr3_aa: CASSGDRSNQPQHF
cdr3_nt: TGTGCCAGCAGTGGAGACAGAAGCAATCAGCCCCAGCATTTT

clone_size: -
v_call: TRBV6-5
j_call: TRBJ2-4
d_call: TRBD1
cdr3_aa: CASSQDRAENIQYF
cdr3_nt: TGTGCCAGCAGTCAGGACAGGGCCGAAAACATTCAGTACTTC

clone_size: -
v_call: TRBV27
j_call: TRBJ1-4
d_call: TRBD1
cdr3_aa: CASRPPDRGPLNEKLFF
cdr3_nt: TGTGCCAGCAGACCCCCTGACAGGGGGCCTCTTAATGAAAAACTGTTTTTT

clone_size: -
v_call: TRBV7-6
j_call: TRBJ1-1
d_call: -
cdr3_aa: CASSLAYIGGDTEAFF
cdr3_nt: TGTGCCAGCAGCTTAGCCTATATAGGGGGGGACACTGAAGCTTTCTTT

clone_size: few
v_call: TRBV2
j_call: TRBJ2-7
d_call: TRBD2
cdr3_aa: CASSDPTGLAYQQYF
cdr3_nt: TGTGCCAGCAGTGATCCTACGGGACTAGCATATCAGCAGTACTTC

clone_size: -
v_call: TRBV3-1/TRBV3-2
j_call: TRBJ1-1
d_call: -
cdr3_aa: CASSRPGGMNTEAFF
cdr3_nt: TGTGCCAGCAGCCGCCCGGGGGGGATGAACACTGAAGCTTTCTTT

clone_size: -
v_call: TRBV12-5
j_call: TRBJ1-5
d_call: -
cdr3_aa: CASGLGGRGQPQHF
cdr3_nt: TGTGCTAGTGGTTTGGGGGGGCGCGGTCAGCCCCAGCATTTT

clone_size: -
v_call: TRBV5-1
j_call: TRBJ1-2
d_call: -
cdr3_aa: CASSLVREDYGYTF
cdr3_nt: TGCGCCAGCAGCTTGGTCAGGGAGGACTATGGCTACACCTTC

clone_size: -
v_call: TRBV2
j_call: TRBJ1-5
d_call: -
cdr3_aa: CASRAETGPHQPQHF
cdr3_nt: TGTGCCAGCAGGGCCGAAACAGGGCCCCATCAGCCCCAGCATTTT

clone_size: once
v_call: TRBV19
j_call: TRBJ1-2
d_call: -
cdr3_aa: CASSPSGQGKIYGYTF
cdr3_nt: TGTGCCAGTAGCCCCTCGGGTCAGGGGAAGATCTATGGCTACACCTTC

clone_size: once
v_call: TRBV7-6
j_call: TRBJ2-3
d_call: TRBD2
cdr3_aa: CASRETGLAGGDTQYF
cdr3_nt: TGTGCCAGCAGAGAGACCGGACTAGCGGGAGGAGATACGCAGTATTTT

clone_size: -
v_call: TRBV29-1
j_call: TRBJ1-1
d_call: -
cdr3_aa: CSVGAPPRGTEAFF
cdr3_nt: TGCAGCGTTGGAGCCCCCCCCCGGGGCACTGAAGCTTTCTTT

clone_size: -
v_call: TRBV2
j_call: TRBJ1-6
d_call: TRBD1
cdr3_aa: CARQGQGSPLHF
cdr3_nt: TGTGCCAGACAGGGGCAGGGGTCACCCCTCCACTTT

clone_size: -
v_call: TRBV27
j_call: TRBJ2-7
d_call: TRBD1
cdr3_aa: CASSLSRGRTEQYF
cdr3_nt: TGTGCCAGCAGTTTATCCAGGGGGCGCACCGAGCAGTACTTC

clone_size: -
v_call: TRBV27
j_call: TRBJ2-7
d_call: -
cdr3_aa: CASSTNRVHEQYF
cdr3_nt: TGTGCCAGCAGTACTAACAGGGTCCACGAGCAGTACTTC

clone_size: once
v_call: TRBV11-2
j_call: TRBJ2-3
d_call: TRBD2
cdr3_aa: CASSLDRGGADTQYF
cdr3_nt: TGTGCCAGCAGCTTAGATCGTGGGGGGGCAGATACGCAGTATTTT

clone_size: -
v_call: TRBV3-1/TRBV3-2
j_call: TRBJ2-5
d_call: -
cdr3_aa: CASSQAGTETQYF
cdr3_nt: TGTGCCAGCAGCCAAGCGGGAACGGAGACCCAGTACTTC